A selection of T cell receptor beta chains follows, all from one sample in a study of cytomegalovirus exposure and HLA in healthy donors. Profiled with immunoSEQ multiplex PCR; TCRdb holds only in-frame clones, not every one. Here the sample spans more than 95,000 clones, 74% being singletons. The sequenced sample consisted of PBMCs. These TCRs come from a woman between 50 and 59 years old in good health and CMV-seropositive. CDR3s include the opening cysteine and the closing phenylalanine or tryptophan. The D gene is left open where the match is weak. Some rows have no size entry. The others give once, few or many, or a class for an expanded clone.

V gene	J gene	D gene	clone size	CDR3 DNA	CDR3 protein
TRBV7-8	TRBJ2-5	.	few	TGTGCCAGCAGCACCCCCGGGACACGCAAGGACTTC	CASSTPGTRKDF
TRBV11-2	TRBJ2-1	TRBD2	.	TGTGCCAGCAGCTCCCTAGCGGGACCCGTCTACAATGAGCAGTTCTTC	CASSSLAGPVYNEQFF
TRBV18	TRBJ2-7	.	.	TGTGCCAGCTCACCACCGACGGGGGGCTATAGGCAGTACTTC	CASSPPTGGYRQYF
TRBV28	TRBJ1-2	TRBD1	.	TGTGCCAGCAGGAGGGGGCCTTGGGCATACTATGGCTACACCTTC	CASRRGPWAYYGYTF
TRBV4-2	TRBJ1-4	TRBD1	.	TGTGCCAGCAGCCAAGGACAGGGAACAACTAATGAAAAACTGTTTTTT	CASSQGQGTTNEKLFF
TRBV7-8	TRBJ2-7	.	.	TGTGCCAGCAGCTTAGAATCAGGGTCCTACGAGCAGTACTTC	CASSLESGSYEQYF
TRBV19	TRBJ1-1	TRBD1	.	TGTGCCAGTAGTATACCACAGGGGGCGGGGGAAGCTTTCTTT	CASSIPQGAGEAFF
TRBV5-1	TRBJ2-6	.	few	TGCGCCAGCAGCTTGGGCCGGGGATATGGGGCCAACGTCCTGACTTTC	CASSLGRGYGANVLTF
TRBV2	TRBJ2-5	.	once	TGTGCCAGCAACGCGGAGACCCAGTACTTC	CASNAETQYF
TRBV10-2	TRBJ1-2	.	.	TGCGCCAGCAGGACAGGCGACTATGGCTACACCTTC	CASRTGDYGYTF
TRBV14	TRBJ1-1	.	.	TGTGCCAGCAGCCCGGGGAAGAACACTGAAGCTTTCTTT	CASSPGKNTEAFF
TRBV7-9	TRBJ2-2	.	.	TGTTCCAGCAGCTTTTGGGGCGGGGGCCGAAACACCGGGGAGCTGTTTTTT	CSSSFWGGGRNTGELFF
TRBV6-1	TRBJ1-1	.	.	TGTGCCAGCAGTGACTTAACAGGGAGCTGGGCTTTCTTT	CASSDLTGSWAFF
TRBV5-1	TRBJ1-5	.	.	TGCGCCAGCAGCTTGGGGGGACTTTCGGGTAATCAGCCCCAGCATTTT	CASSLGGLSGNQPQHF
TRBV30	TRBJ1-2	.	.	TGTGCCTGGAGCGCCGGGACTTACACCTTC	CAWSAGTYTF
TRBV5-6	TRBJ1-3	.	.	TGTGCCAGCAGCTTATACGGGGGGCGAAACACCATATATTTT	CASSLYGGRNTIYF
TRBV9	TRBJ2-6	.	.	TGTGCCAGCAGCGTAGGAAGGGGCTCCTACTCTGGGGCCAACGTCCTGACTTTC	CASSVGRGSYSGANVLTF
TRBV7-9	TRBJ1-2	.	.	TGTGCCAGCAGCTTATCAGGATTCTATGGCTACACCTTC	CASSLSGFYGYTF
TRBV9	TRBJ1-4	.	.	TGTGCCAGCAGCGTAACAGGGCGGCCTAATGAAAAACTGTTTTTT	CASSVTGRPNEKLFF
TRBV10-3	TRBJ2-5	TRBD2	few	TGTGCCATCAGTGACGGTAGCGGGGGGGCCGAGACCCAGTACTTC	CAISDGSGGAETQYF
TRBV5-1	TRBJ2-5	TRBD2	once	TGCGCCAGCAGCCTCGGGACTAGCGGGGGCCTTGGCGTGGGTGTTCGGACCCAGTACTTC	CASSLGTSGGLGVGVRTQYF
TRBV25-1	TRBJ2-2	TRBD2	.	TGTGCCAGCTCTGGACTAGCCGACACCGGGGAGCTGTTTTTT	CASSGLADTGELFF
TRBV7-9	TRBJ2-1	.	.	TGTGCCAGCAGCTTAGTTTTACAGGTACACAATGAGCAGTTCTTC	CASSLVLQVHNEQFF
TRBV5-1	TRBJ2-6	.	few	TGCGCCAGCAGCTTGACGCCTAGCTCTGGGGCCAACGTCCTGACTTTC	CASSLTPSSGANVLTF
TRBV19	TRBJ1-6	.	few	TGTGCCAGTCATGGGGGACAAGAGAATAACTCACCCCTCCACTTT	CASHGGQENNSPLHF
TRBV7-9	TRBJ2-7	TRBD2	.	TGTGCCAGCAGCCCGGGACTAGCGGGGGGCTACGAGCAGTACTTC	CASSPGLAGGYEQYF
TRBV5-5	TRBJ1-3	.	.	TGTGCCAGCAGGTTGAATACAGCAGACTCTGGAAACACCATATATTTT	CASRLNTADSGNTIYF
TRBV1	TRBJ2-3	.	few	TGCACCAGCAGCCACGGACTAGCGGGGGGCCCAGATACGCAGTATTTT	CTSSHGLAGGPDTQYF
TRBV6-5	TRBJ2-2	TRBD2	.	TGTGCCAGCAGCCCCGGACTAGTGCGCGGGGAGCTGTTTTTT	CASSPGLVRGELFF
TRBV6-1	TRBJ2-7	TRBD1	.	TGTGCCAGCAGAAGACAGGGGGCAACCTACGAGCAGTACTTC	CASRRQGATYEQYF
TRBV19	TRBJ2-3	.	once	TGTGCCAGTCGTACGGGACAAAACACAGATACGCAGTATTTT	CASRTGQNTDTQYF
TRBV14	TRBJ2-1	.	.	TGTGCCAGCAGCCAAGATTGGTCTAGCGCGAATGAGCAGTTCTTC	CASSQDWSSANEQFF
TRBV9	TRBJ1-1	.	.	TGTGCCAGCTCCCCCAGTACGGGCAGGGCGAACACTGAAGCTTTCTTT	CASSPSTGRANTEAFF
TRBV5-1	TRBJ1-2	TRBD1	.	TGCGCCAGCAGCTCCGGGACAGCCTATGGCTACACCTTC	CASSSGTAYGYTF
TRBV27	TRBJ2-2	TRBD2	.	TGTGCCAGTAAAATAGCGGGGGTAGGCACCGGGGAGCTGTTTTTT	CASKIAGVGTGELFF
TRBV19	TRBJ2-7	TRBD1	.	TGTGCCAGTAGTCCCCGGACAGGGGCGTCCAACGAGCAGTACTTC	CASSPRTGASNEQYF
TRBV9	TRBJ2-5	TRBD2	.	TGTGCCAGCAGCGACGGGACTAGCGGGGGGGGTGGAGAGACCCAGTACTTC	CASSDGTSGGGGETQYF
TRBV5-1	TRBJ2-5	TRBD2	.	TGCGCCAGCAGCTTGTTCCTAGCGGGGGAGTACCAAGAGACCCAGTACTTC	CASSLFLAGEYQETQYF
TRBV4-2	TRBJ2-3	.	.	TGTGCCAGCAGCCGCGGGGGCGAGGATACGCAGTATTTT	CASSRGGEDTQYF
TRBV5-4	TRBJ2-7	TRBD2	.	TGTGCCAGCAGCTCCTTGCTTAGCGGGGGCTACGAGCAGTACTTC	CASSSLLSGGYEQYF
TRBV7-9	TRBJ1-4	.	.	TGTGCCAGCAGCCCTTCCCTACCTAATGAAAAACTGTTTTTT	CASSPSLPNEKLFF
TRBV7-9	TRBJ1-1	.	.	TGTGCCAGCAGCTTAGTTTGGGGGGGCTCTGAAGCTTTCTTT	CASSLVWGGSEAFF
TRBV6-5	TRBJ2-7	TRBD1	few	TGTGCCAGCAGTTGGAGGACAGGGACGTGTCGGGAGCAGTACTTC	CASSWRTGTCREQYF
TRBV28	TRBJ2-7	.	few	TGTGCCAGCAGTTTGGGGGGTTACGGTCTTTCCTACGAGCAGTACTTC	CASSLGGYGLSYEQYF
TRBV18	TRBJ2-7	TRBD1	.	TGTGCCAGCTCACCATCGACAGGGGGGCGACAGTCCTACGAGCAGTACTTC	CASSPSTGGRQSYEQYF
TRBV7-3	TRBJ1-2	TRBD1	.	TGTGCCAGCAGCGCGACAGGGAACTATGGCTACACCTTC	CASSATGNYGYTF
TRBV4-1	TRBJ1-2	TRBD1	.	TGCGCCAGCAGCCAAGCAGGGGGCAACGACTATGGCTACACCTTC	CASSQAGGNDYGYTF
TRBV2	TRBJ1-3	.	.	TGTGCCAGCAGTGCGCAGGGTCCTAACTCTGGAAACACCATATATTTT	CASSAQGPNSGNTIYF
TRBV19	TRBJ1-6	.	.	TGTGCCAGTACCGAATCGACAGGTACAAAAGTGGGATCACCCCTCCACTTT	CASTESTGTKVGSPLHF
TRBV6-5	TRBJ2-5	.	.	TGTGCCAGCAGTGAAGGCACTAAAGAGACCCAGTACTTC	CASSEGTKETQYF
TRBV2	TRBJ2-3	TRBD2	.	TGTGCCAGCAGTGAAGCGCTTTGGGGACTAGCGGGACCTTCCCCCCGCACAGATACGCAGTATTTT	CASSEALWGLAGPSPRTDTQYF
TRBV5-4	TRBJ2-7	TRBD2	.	TGTGCCAGCAGCTTGTCGGTTTCCAGCGGGGTATCCTACGAGCAGTACTTC	CASSLSVSSGVSYEQYF
TRBV18	TRBJ2-2	TRBD1	.	TGTGCCAGCTCACAGGACAGGCTGGAGCTGTTTTTT	CASSQDRLELFF